Presented here are 21 T cell receptor beta chains from one specimen sequenced in a study of cytomegalovirus exposure and HLA in healthy donors (dated by TCRdb to about 2017). Libraries were prepared through the immunoSEQ multiplex PCR assay. A mixture of 60 forward primers for TCR Vbeta segments and 13 reverse primers for TCR Jbeta segments was used in the multiplex PCR. TCRdb provides this immuneACCESS table in a form limited to in-frame rearrangements. Some clones are lacking; in checked studies, under half of them reflect an unresolved V gene, and why the rest are absent is not known. The sample yields roughly 130,000 clones; roughly 78% were counted once. The ten biggest clones cover less than 3% of the sample. Sequencing was done on a sample of PBMCs. These receptors were obtained from a man in his thirties or forties in good health and CMV-seronegative.

The chain is built from TRBV30 and TRBJ1-4; TRBD1 matches 7 bases. V gave up 7 bases and J gave up 8 bases; unmatched junction bases: 10. The CDR3 loop spans 13 amino acids. Germline V CDR1 and CDR2: GTSNPN, SVGIG (reference sequence). The CDR3 bases are TGTGCCTTGAGAGGGGGCCTTGTGGAAAAACTGTTTTTT. Translating gives CALRGGLVEKLFF.

The chain combines TRBV18 with TRBJ1-1; no clear D gene. CDR3 size: 15 residues. Germline V CDR1 and CDR2: KGHSH, LQKENI. V gave up 3 bases and J gave up 0 bases, with 11 bases separating them. The CDR3 loop is CASSPDLAMNTEAFF. DNA for the CDR3: TGTGCCAGCTCACCGGACTTGGCCATGAACACTGAAGCTTTCTTT.

The chain combines TRBV28 with TRBJ2-1; D is possibly TRBD2 (5 bases). The CDR3 contains 13 residues. Trimming cost V 5 bases and J 8 bases, with 13 bases left between them. CDR1 MDHEN and CDR2 SYDVKM come from the germline V gene. The CDR3 coding sequence is TGTGCCAGCAGTATCGGCGGGCCGGATGAGCAGTTCTTC. It is translated as CASSIGGPDEQFF.

This chain connects TRBV18 to TRBJ2-3; 11 bases line up with TRBD1. The CDR3 loop spans 20 amino acids. Unmatched junction bases numbered 15, after V lost 2 bases and J lost 2 bases. Germline V CDR1 and CDR2: KGHSH, LQKENI. For the CDR3, the DNA is TGTGCCAGCTCACCATCAAGGACAGGGGGCCCCTTAATCTACACAGATACGCAGTATTTT. It encodes CASSPSRTGGPLIYTDTQYF.

The chain carries TRBV7-4 and TRBJ2-7, with D possibly being TRBD2 (6 bases). The CDR3 is 17 residues long. Trimming removed 0 bases from V and 1 base from J, with 16 bases in between. Germline CDR1 reads SGHVT; CDR2 reads SQSDAQ. CDR3 DNA sequence: TGTGCCAGCAGCTTAGCGGAGGGGCGGGACCAATCCTACGAGCAGTACTTC. Encoded protein: CASSLAEGRDQSYEQYF.

The V and J genes are TRBV28 and TRBJ2-7; the match to TRBD2 covers 7 bases. Germline loops: CDR1 MDHEN, CDR2 SYDVKM. The length of the CDR3 is 16 residues. V was pared by 5 bases and J by 7 bases, with 17 bases of the junction left unmatched. The CDR3 DNA is TGTGCCAGCAGTAACCCGATCGGGACTAACAGAGGGGAGCAGTACTTC. This gives the protein CASSNPIGTNRGEQYF. Full variable domain (remainder filled in from reference TRBV28 and TRBJ2-7): DVKVTQSSRYLVKRTGEKVFLECVQDMDHENMFWYRQDPGLGLRLIYFSYDVKMKEKGDIPEGYSVSREKKERFSLILESASTNQTSMYLCASSNPIGTNRGEQYFGPGTRLTVT.

The genes are TRBV11-3 and TRBJ2-1; 12 bases are a match to TRBD2. Germline V gene lookup returns CDR1 SGHNT and CDR2 YENEEA. This CDR3 is 17 amino acids long. J gave up 8 bases and V 5 bases, and 13 bases lay outside the gene matches. CDR3 protein: CASSLFSSGRALHEQFF. CDR3 DNA: TGTGCCAGCAGCCTCTTCTCTAGCGGGAGGGCCTTGCATGAGCAGTTCTTC.

The chain is built from TRBV27 and TRBJ2-3; 8 bases fit TRBD2. The CDR3 sequence is 17 residues long. The V segment lost 3 bases and the J segment 0 bases; nucleotides outside the gene matches: 8. Per the germline V gene, CDR1 is MNHEY and CDR2 is SMNVEV (reference sequence). For the CDR3, the DNA is TGTGCCAGCAGTTTTCTAGCGGGCTATTCTAGCACAGATACGCAGTATTTT. As protein: CASSFLAGYSSTDTQYF.

The chain joins TRBV27 to TRBJ1-2, with 7 bases that match TRBD1. From germline, CDR1 is MNHEY and CDR2 SMNVEV (reference sequence). V shed 5 bases, J shed 6 bases, and the junction held 6 bases outside the gene matches. The length of the CDR3 is 13 residues. The DNA of the CDR3 is TGTGCCAGCAGTAGGGGGCCTTCCGATGGCTACACCTTC. Amino acid sequence: CASSRGPSDGYTF.

This sequence joins TRBV4-3 and TRBJ2-2; maybe TRBD2 (5 bases). Trimming took off 6 bases at V and 1 base at J, with 15 bases between the two ends. Looked up from germline, CDR1 is LGHNA and CDR2 is YSLEER. The CDR3 is 16 residues long. In DNA, the CDR3 is TGCGCCAGCAGTCAAAGCACAGCGGTGAACACCGGGGAGCTGTTTTTT. This gives the protein CASSQSTAVNTGELFF.

As for this clone: Relative to the germline gene, one junction end is altered; a read error may explain this. Other DNA sequences in this specimen translate into the identical CDR3. The chain carries TRBV5-8 and TRBJ2-7; 7 positions agree with TRBD1. The CDR3 covers 14 residues. Germline V gives CDR1 SGHTS, CDR2 YDEGEE. The CDR3, as DNA: TGTGCTAGCAGCTTCAGTACAGGGGACTACGAGCAGTACTTC. This translates into CASSFSTGDYEQYF.

This chain joins TRBV19 and TRBJ1-1; D remains ambiguous. CDR1 is LNHDA, CDR2 SQIVND, per germline (reference sequence). The CDR3 runs 12 residues. Trimming removed 4 bases at V and 4 bases at J, with 7 bases between. In DNA, the CDR3 is TGTGCCAGTAGTACTACCTCCACTGAAGCTTTCTTT. Protein: CASSTTSTEAFF.

The CDR3, as DNA: TGTGCCAGCAGCGAGACAGGACCGCCTCAGAACACTGAAGCTTTCTTT. Protein sequence: CASSETGPPQNTEAFF. J is TRBJ1-1 and V is TRBV28; D may be TRBD1 (6 bases). This CDR3 spans 16 amino acids. Germline loops: CDR1 MDHEN, CDR2 SYDVKM. Trimming left V 6 bases short and J 1 base short, with 18 bases between.

The chain carries TRBV15 and TRBJ1-3; no firm D call. There are 13 residues in the CDR3. V lost 2 bases to trimming and J lost 7 bases, with 9 bases between them. CDR1 LNHNV and CDR2 YYDKDF come from the germline V gene (reference sequence). CDR3 sequence reads: CATSRTSMNTIYF. The CDR3 nucleotides are TGTGCCACCAGCAGAACTTCCATGAACACCATATATTTT. Full variable domain (outside the CDR3, taken from reference TRBV15 and TRBJ1-3): DAMVIQNPRYQVTQFGKPVTLSCSQTLNHNVMYWYQQKSSQAPKLLFHYYDKDFNNEADTPDNFQSRRPNTSFCFLDIRSPGLGDTAMYLCATSRTSMNTIYFGEGSWLTVV.

This clone was picked up a small number of times. V gene TRBV19 combines with J gene TRBJ1-1; D is uncertain. Trimming shortened V by 2 bases and J by 1 base, and 5 bases separated the two germline ends. CDR1 is LNHDA and CDR2 is SQIVND in the germline V gene (reference sequence). The CDR3 totals 13 residues. CDR3 coding DNA: TGTGCCAGTAGTATACAGTCGAACACTGAAGCTTTCTTT. It encodes CASSIQSNTEAFF.

The CDR3 loop reads CASSLVASGGRYNEQFF. Written as DNA, the CDR3 is TGTGCCAGCAGCCTAGTAGCGTCGGGAGGGCGGTACAATGAGCAGTTCTTC. The V gene is TRBV28, the J gene TRBJ2-1; 8 nucleotides line up with TRBD2. In germline, CDR1 is MDHEN, CDR2 SYDVKM. J lost 4 bases, V lost 6 bases, and 14 bases had no gene match. The CDR3 consists of 17 residues.

The gene calls are TRBV27 and TRBJ2-7; TRBD2 matches 10 bases. Germline CDR1 is MNHEY and CDR2 is SMNVEV (reference sequence). The CDR3 has 17 residues. V shed 3 bases, J shed 3 bases, and the junction held 11 bases outside the gene matches. The CDR3 nucleotides are TGTGCCAGCAGTTTTTCCGCAGCGGGAGGGCCTTTCTACGAGCAGTACTTC. This encodes CASSFSAAGGPFYEQYF.

The CDR3 region has the DNA TGTGCCAGCAGTCTGAGCACAAGGATGGGGGGGCCCCAGCATTTT. Protein sequence: CASSLSTRMGGPQHF. The chain recombines TRBV28 with TRBJ1-5; weak D call: TRBD1 (5 bases). The CDR3 is 15 residues long. The V gene lost 5 bases and the J gene lost 9 bases, with 20 bases spanning the gap. Germline V CDR1 and CDR2: MDHEN, SYDVKM.

This clone was seen only once. The chain couples TRBV27 to TRBJ2-3; possibly TRBD1 for D (5 bases). Germline CDR1 reads MNHEY; CDR2 reads SMNVEV (reference sequence). V gave up 4 bases and J gave up 8 bases, with 7 bases separating them. CDR3 size: 11 residues. CDR3 sequence reads: CASSWGGTQYF. The CDR3 nucleotides are TGTGCCAGCAGTTGGGGCGGTACGCAGTATTTT.

The chain recombines TRBV27 with TRBJ2-7; D is uncertain. This CDR3 spans 12 amino acids. Per the germline V gene, CDR1 is MNHEY and CDR2 is SMNVEV (reference sequence). The V end was cut by 5 bases, the J end by 1 base, with 6 bases between. The CDR3: CASSAPSYEQYF. The CDR3 region has the DNA TGTGCCAGCAGTGCGCCGTCCTACGAGCAGTACTTC.

This clone was detected once. The chain recombines TRBV7-8 with TRBJ1-3, with 7 bases that match TRBD1. The CDR3 is made up of 16 amino acids. V shed 5 bases, J shed 0 bases, and the junction held 7 bases outside the gene matches. CDR1 SGHVS and CDR2 FQNEAQ come from the germline V gene. The CDR3 DNA reads TGTGCCAGCAGCCCCCAGACAGGGAACTCTGGAAACACCATATATTTT. Residues: CASSPQTGNSGNTIYF. The full variable domain, its missing parts supplied by reference TRBV7-8 and TRBJ1-3, is GAGVSQSPRYKVAKRGQDVALRCDPISGHVSLFWYQQALGQGPEFLTYFQNEAQLDKSGLPSDRFFAERPEGSVSTLKIQRTQQEDSAVYLCASSPQTGNSGNTIYFGEGSWLTVV.